This TCR beta chain is drawn from a study of blood T cell repertoires in COVID-19. The overall study: Acute and convalescent COVID-19 samples came from the United States, Italy and Spain. PBMCs, B-cell-depleted T cells, or T cells provided the cDNA or gDNA that made up the material.

Germline V gene lookup returns CDR1 SGHAT and CDR2 FQNNGV. There are 17 residues in the CDR3. The V and J ends lost 3 bases and 3 bases, in that order; junction bases with no gene match: 7. Authors' data handling: Reference gene primers were amplified, and this amplification served to estimate nucleated cell counts. Profiling relied on immunoSEQ multiplex PCR, and the TCRdb table lists in-frame clones only, not all of them. The DNA was the basis for D and trimming; V, J and clone size are from that table. The sample lists 150,000 to 200,000 clones, 65% to 85% seen once, with more than 7% in the top ten.

The sample taken for sequencing was peripheral blood. This clonotype was sampled from a woman aged 80 or over with active or convalescent COVID-19. The chain employs TRBV11-2 and TRBJ1-5, with TRBD1 matching over 11 bases. The CDR3 region is CASSLGQGGTDNQPQHF. The DNA for the CDR3 is TGTGCCAGCAGCTTGGGACAGGGGGGGACGGACAATCAGCCCCAGCATTTT.